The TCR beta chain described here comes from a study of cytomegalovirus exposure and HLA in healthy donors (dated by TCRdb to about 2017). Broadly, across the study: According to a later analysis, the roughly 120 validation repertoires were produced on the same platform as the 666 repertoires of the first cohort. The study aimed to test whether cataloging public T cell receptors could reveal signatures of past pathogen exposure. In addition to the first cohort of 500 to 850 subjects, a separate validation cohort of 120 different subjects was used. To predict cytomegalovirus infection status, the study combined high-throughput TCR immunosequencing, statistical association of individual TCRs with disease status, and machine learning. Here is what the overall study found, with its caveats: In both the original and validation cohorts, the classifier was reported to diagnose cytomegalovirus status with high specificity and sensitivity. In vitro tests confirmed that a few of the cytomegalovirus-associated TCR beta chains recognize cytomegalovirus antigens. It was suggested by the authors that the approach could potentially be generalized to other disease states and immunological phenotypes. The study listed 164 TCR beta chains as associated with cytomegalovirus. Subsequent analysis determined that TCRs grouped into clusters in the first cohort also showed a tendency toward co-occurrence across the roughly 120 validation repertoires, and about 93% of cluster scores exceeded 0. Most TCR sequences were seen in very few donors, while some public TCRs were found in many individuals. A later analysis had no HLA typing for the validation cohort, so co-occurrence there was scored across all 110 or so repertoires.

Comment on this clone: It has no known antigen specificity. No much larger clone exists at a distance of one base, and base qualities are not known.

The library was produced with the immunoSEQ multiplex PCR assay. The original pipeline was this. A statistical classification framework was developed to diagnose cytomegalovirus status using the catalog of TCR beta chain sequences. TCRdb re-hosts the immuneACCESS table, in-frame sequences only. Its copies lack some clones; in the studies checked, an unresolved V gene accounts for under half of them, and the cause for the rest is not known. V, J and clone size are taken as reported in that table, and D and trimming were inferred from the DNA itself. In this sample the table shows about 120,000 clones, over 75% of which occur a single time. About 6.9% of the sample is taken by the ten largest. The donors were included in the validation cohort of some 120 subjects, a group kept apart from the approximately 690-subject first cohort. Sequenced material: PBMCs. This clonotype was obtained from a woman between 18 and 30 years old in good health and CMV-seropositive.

The DNA sequence is given as TGTGCCAGTAAAGGGGCAGCTCGGGGGGGTTCTGAAGCTTTCTTT. It specifies CASKGAARGGSEAFF. The V gene is TRBV19 and the J gene is TRBJ1-1; tentative D gene TRBD1, with 5 bases matching. The CDR3 runs 15 residues from the cysteine to the phenylalanine. Only CDR3 DNA remains: 45 bases, in frame from the first base. The germline V gene (reference sequence) sets CDR1 to LNHDA and CDR2 to SQIVND. The junction carries 21 bases between V and J, which are trimmed by 7 bases and 6 bases respectively.